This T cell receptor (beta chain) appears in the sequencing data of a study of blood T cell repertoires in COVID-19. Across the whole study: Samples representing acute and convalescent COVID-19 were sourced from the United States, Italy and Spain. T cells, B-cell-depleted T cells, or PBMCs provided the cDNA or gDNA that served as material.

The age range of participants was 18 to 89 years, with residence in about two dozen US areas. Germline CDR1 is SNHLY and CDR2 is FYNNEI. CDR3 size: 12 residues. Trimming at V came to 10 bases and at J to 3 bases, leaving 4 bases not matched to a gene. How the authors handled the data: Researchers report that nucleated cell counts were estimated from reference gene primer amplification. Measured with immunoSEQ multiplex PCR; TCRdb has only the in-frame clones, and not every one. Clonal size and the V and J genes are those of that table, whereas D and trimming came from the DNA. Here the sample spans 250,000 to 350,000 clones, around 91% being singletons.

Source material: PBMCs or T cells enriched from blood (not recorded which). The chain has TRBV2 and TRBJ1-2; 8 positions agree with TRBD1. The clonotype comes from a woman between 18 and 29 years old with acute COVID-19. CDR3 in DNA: TGTGCCACCTCGACAGGGGACTATGGCTACACCTTC. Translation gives CATSTGDYGYTF. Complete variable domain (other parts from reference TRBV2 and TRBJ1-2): EPEVTQTPSHQVTQMGQEVILRCVPISNHLYFYWYRQILGQKVEFLVSFYNNEISEKSEIFDDQFSVERPDGSNFTLKIRSTKLEDSAMYFCATSTGDYGYTFGSGTRLTVV.